The rows below give T cell receptor beta chains drawn from one sample of a study of blood T cell repertoires in COVID-19. The data were produced by immunoSEQ multiplex PCR, yet TCRdb's version contains in-frame clones alone and is incomplete. The repertoire holds around 130,000 clones, approximately 82% seen once, with approximately 8.7% in the top ten. The sample was peripheral blood. The receptors were gathered from a man aged 35 to 55 with active or convalescent COVID-19. Both conserved end residues are part of each CDR3. The D gene is left open where the match is weak. Size is omitted from some rows. Given values are once, few, many or a class for expanded clones.

D,J,V,size,DNA,CDR3
.,TRBJ2-3,TRBV10-2,few,TGCGCCAGCAGTGACCAACTCACAGATACGCAGTATTTT,CASSDQLTDTQYF
.,TRBJ2-7,TRBV4-1,few,TGCGCCAGCAGCCAAGAAGGTCCCCTGACAGGCTCCTACGAGCAGTACTTC,CASSQEGPLTGSYEQYF
TRBD2,TRBJ2-3,TRBV3-1/TRBV3-2,.,TGTGCCAGCAGCCGAGCGGGGGGGGAGGAAGATACGCAGTATTTT,CASSRAGGEEDTQYF
TRBD2,TRBJ2-1,TRBV6-6,.,TGTGCCAGCAGCCTAGCGGTATCCTACAATGAGCAGTTCTTC,CASSLAVSYNEQFF
TRBD1,TRBJ1-5,TRBV6-5,.,TGTGCCAGCAGTTACTCGGGACAGGGGAGCCAGCCCCAGCATTTT,CASSYSGQGSQPQHF
.,TRBJ2-5,TRBV19,.,TGTGCCAGTAGTATAGAACAGGGAAAAGAGACCCAGTACTTC,CASSIEQGKETQYF
TRBD1,TRBJ1-2,TRBV19,.,TGTGCCACCACGTCCCGGGACAGGGGGTCCCTAAACTATGGCTACACCTTC,CATTSRDRGSLNYGYTF
.,TRBJ2-2,TRBV7-9,.,TGTGCCAGCAGCTTACAGGGCCCCCTGGAGGAGCTGTTTTTT,CASSLQGPLEELFF
.,TRBJ1-6,TRBV3-1/TRBV3-2,.,TGTGCCAGCAGCCAATACAGAACGAAAAATAATTCACCCCTCCACTTT,CASSQYRTKNNSPLHF
TRBD2,TRBJ2-1,TRBV6-5,.,TGTGCCAGCAATCCAGCGGGGGGGGGCTACAATGAGCAGTTCTTC,CASNPAGGGYNEQFF
TRBD2,TRBJ2-2,TRBV19,.,TGTGCCAGTGCGGGGGGGCCGAACACCGGGGAGCTGTTTTTT,CASAGGPNTGELFF
.,TRBJ1-5,TRBV24-1,.,TGTGCCACCAGTGATCGATCCGGGACATTGGATAGCAATCAGCCCCAGCATTTT,CATSDRSGTLDSNQPQHF
.,TRBJ2-3,TRBV6-5,few,TGTGCCAGCAGTTACCCTGGCACAGATACGCAGTATTTT,CASSYPGTDTQYF
.,TRBJ1-1,TRBV6-5,.,TGTGCCAGCATTACTCCCGAGTCAAGAGCTTTCTTT,CASITPESRAFF
TRBD2,TRBJ2-2,TRBV2,.,TGTGCCAGCAGTAAACCACTAGCGGGGCAGACCGGGGAGCTGTTTTTT,CASSKPLAGQTGELFF
.,TRBJ1-5,TRBV10-3,.,TGTGCCATCAAGGGACAAAGCAATCAGCCCCAGCATTTT,CAIKGQSNQPQHF
.,TRBJ2-3,TRBV7-9,once,TGTGCCAGCAGCCGGGGGCTAGCGGACACAGATACGCAGTATTTT,CASSRGLADTDTQYF
.,TRBJ1-5,TRBV6-2/TRBV6-3,.,TGTGCCAGCAGTGGGGCCTTAAATCAGCCCCAGCATTTT,CASSGALNQPQHF
TRBD1,TRBJ2-3,TRBV7-3,.,TGTGCCAGCAGCTTTGGGGACAGGGATTCAGATACGCAGTATTTT,CASSFGDRDSDTQYF
.,TRBJ2-5,TRBV12-5,.,TGTGCTAGTGGTTTGGCACAGGGAGAGACCCAGTACTTC,CASGLAQGETQYF
.,TRBJ2-3,TRBV27,.,TGTGCCAGCAGTTTTGCGAGCAGCCCCGGGAGAGGTACGCAGTATTTT,CASSFASSPGRGTQYF
TRBD2,TRBJ2-2,TRBV5-1,.,TGCGCCAGCAGTTCTCGGGGGGCCGGGGAGCTGTTTTTT,CASSSRGAGELFF
.,TRBJ1-5,TRBV19,.,TGTGCCAGTAGCGGTCTCAATCAGCCCCAGCATTTT,CASSGLNQPQHF
.,TRBJ2-7,TRBV25-1,.,TGTGCCAGCAGTGATTCCGGGACAAGGGACTACGAGCAGTACTTC,CASSDSGTRDYEQYF
.,TRBJ2-2,TRBV9,once,TGTGCCAGCAGCGTAGTCCCCTCGGGAGTCCCCGGGGAGCTGTTTTTT,CASSVVPSGVPGELFF
.,TRBJ2-1,TRBV5-8,.,TGTGCCAGCAGCTCTAGGGGGGGTGTTGCCGCCCATGAGCAGTTCTTC,CASSSRGGVAAHEQFF
.,TRBJ2-7,TRBV29-1,.,TGCAGCGTTGTGCATCCTATAACCTACGAGCAGTACTTC,CSVVHPITYEQYF
TRBD2,TRBJ2-1,TRBV7-2,.,TGTGCCAGCAGCCCCAGCCCAACTAGCGGGGGTCAGTTCTTC,CASSPSPTSGGQFF
.,TRBJ2-7,TRBV7-2,.,TGTGCCAGCACCCCCCAATCCGAGCTCTACGAGCAGTACTTC,CASTPQSELYEQYF
TRBD1,TRBJ2-7,TRBV5-1,.,TGCGCCCACCTCAGCCGGGGACAGAGCTCCTACGAGCAGTACTTC,CAHLSRGQSSYEQYF
.,TRBJ1-2,TRBV5-8,few,TGTGCCAGCAGCCCCCAGGGGTATGGCTACACCTTC,CASSPQGYGYTF
TRBD1,TRBJ1-1,TRBV7-8,.,TGTGCCAGCAGCTGGACAGGGAGGGGAACTGAAGCTTTCTTT,CASSWTGRGTEAFF
.,TRBJ2-3,TRBV24-1,.,TGTGCCACCAGTGATTCATGGGAGGATACGCAGTATTTT,CATSDSWEDTQYF
.,TRBJ2-1,TRBV4-2,.,TGTGCCAGCAGCCTGAGTGGTTCCTCCTACAATGAGCAGTTCTTC,CASSLSGSSYNEQFF
.,TRBJ2-7,TRBV6-5,few,TGTGCCAGCAGTTGGCGGGGCCGGGACGAGCAGTACTTC,CASSWRGRDEQYF
.,TRBJ1-5,TRBV7-2,few,TGTGCCAGCAGCCAGGGGACGGGGCCCCAGCATTTT,CASSQGTGPQHF
.,TRBJ1-3,TRBV5-6,.,TGTGCCAGCGGTGGATCAACTAAAGGTGGAAACACCATATATTTT,CASGGSTKGGNTIYF
TRBD1,TRBJ1-5,TRBV19,.,TGTGCCAGTAGTATCAGCCGGGACAGCTATAATCAGCCCCAGCATTTT,CASSISRDSYNQPQHF
TRBD1,TRBJ1-6,TRBV5-1,once,TGCGCCAGCAGCACCGGACAGGGGGGTAATTCACCCCTCCACTTT,CASSTGQGGNSPLHF
.,TRBJ2-1,TRBV19,.,TGTGCCTGCCAAAGGACAGCCTCGAGCTCCTACAATGAGCAGTTCTTC,CACQRTASSSYNEQFF
TRBD1,TRBJ1-1,TRBV18,.,TGTGCCAGCTCACCACCTAGCGCAGGGGGCCGTGAAGCTTTCTTT,CASSPPSAGGREAFF
.,TRBJ1-2,TRBV27,.,TGTGCCAGCAGTTTAGGGGAGACCTATGGCTACACCTTC,CASSLGETYGYTF
TRBD2,TRBJ2-5,TRBV30,.,TGTGCCTGGAGCCTAGGGCGGGGGAGAGAGACCCAGTACTTC,CAWSLGRGRETQYF
TRBD1,TRBJ1-1,TRBV27,.,TGTGCCAGCAGTCATAGACAGGGGGCGAGCGAAGCTTTCTTT,CASSHRQGASEAFF
.,TRBJ2-3,TRBV7-9,.,TGTGCCAGCAGCTTAATAACTAGCTTCGCAGATACGCAGTATTTT,CASSLITSFADTQYF